This TCR beta chain was observed in a study of control samples from healthy donors and cancer patients. The V gene lost 5 bases and the J gene lost 6 bases, with 9 bases spanning the gap. The CDR3 has 12 residues. Germline CDR1 and CDR2: SGHAT and FQNNGV. TCRdb keeps only in-frame clones here, not all; method: immunoSEQ multiplex PCR. The sample carries about 130,000 clones, less than 90% recorded once. The rearrangement joins TRBV11-2 to TRBJ2-3; D is unresolved. The specimen sequenced was blood. The clonotype comes from a young man in good health. CDR3 sequence: CASSIDRDTQYF. The CDR3 DNA sequence: TGTGCCAGCAGCATCGACCGGGATACGCAGTATTTT.